This T cell receptor (beta chain) derives from a study of molecular identifiers for immune sequencing clone quantification. Study-wide context: Replicate RNA came from 20,000 or 100,000 naive CD8 cells and was split five ways, and four parts were sequenced.

The table lists this clonotype with many counts. No antigen is known for it. Study-wide results and caveats: In naive cells, under 1% of molecules belonged to clones above 20 RNA copies, against over 97% in effector cells. Clone sizes that are highly expanded could be underestimated when identical TCR molecules share a barcode.

Using its own MiXCR run on the PCR reads, TCRdb lists one record per CDR3 protein. The sample lists some 320,000 distinct CDR3 sequences; about 21% were seen once. The V gene lost 2 bases and the J gene lost 2 bases, with 12 bases spanning the gap. The CDR3 is made up of 15 amino acids. Germline V gene sequence: CDR1 MGHRA, CDR2 YSYEKL. The clonotype comes from a human donor in good health. Some libraries in this study had Jurkat cell RNA spiked in. The V and J genes are TRBV4-1 and TRBJ1-1, with D maybe TRBD1 (6 bases). The sequencing sample was made of naive CD8+ T cells from blood, with Jurkat cell RNA spiked in. Subset in this sample: FACS-sorted CD8+CD4-CCR7+CD45RA+ naive T cells. CDR3: CASSQIRQVNTEAFF. The DNA of the CDR3 is TGCGCCAGCAGCCAAATAAGACAGGTAAACACTGAAGCTTTCTTT.